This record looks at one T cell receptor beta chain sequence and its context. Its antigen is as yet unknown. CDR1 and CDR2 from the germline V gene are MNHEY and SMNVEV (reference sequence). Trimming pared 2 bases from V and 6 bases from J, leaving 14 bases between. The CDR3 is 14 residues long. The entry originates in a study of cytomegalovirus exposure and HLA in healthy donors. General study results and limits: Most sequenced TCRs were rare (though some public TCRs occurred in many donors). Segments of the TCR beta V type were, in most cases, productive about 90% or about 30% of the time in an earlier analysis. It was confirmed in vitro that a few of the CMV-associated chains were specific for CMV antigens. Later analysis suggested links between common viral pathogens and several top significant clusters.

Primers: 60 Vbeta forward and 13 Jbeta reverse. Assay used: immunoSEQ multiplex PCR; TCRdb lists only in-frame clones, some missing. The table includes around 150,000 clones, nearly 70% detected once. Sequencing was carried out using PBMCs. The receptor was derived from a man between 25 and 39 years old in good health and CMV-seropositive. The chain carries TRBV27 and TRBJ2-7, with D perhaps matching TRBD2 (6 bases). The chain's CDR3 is CASSLRGYEREQYF. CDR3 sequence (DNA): TGTGCCAGCAGTTTACGGGGGTATGAGCGCGAGCAGTACTTC.